The 5 T cell receptor beta chains in this list originate from one sample, sequenced in a study of stem cell transplantation in POMP-related autoinflammatory disease. Assay used: immunoSEQ multiplex PCR; TCRdb lists only in-frame clones, some missing. The data contain several thousand clones, roughly 80% of them singletons. Input material: a CXCR5-defined cell subset from PBMCs. These receptors all stem from a human donor in good health.

In its sample, this clone was seen once. The genes are TRBV14 and TRBJ2-1; the D gene is possibly TRBD2 (6 bases). Germline loops: CDR1 SGHDN, CDR2 FVKESK. V was shortened by 4 bases and J by 12 bases, with 16 bases between the two germline ends. There are 13 residues in the CDR3. The CDR3 protein is CASSRAGTLPQFF. The CDR3 nucleotides are TGTGCCAGCAGCCGAGCCGGGACTCTCCCGCAGTTCTTC. The complete variable domain, with remaining parts taken from reference TRBV14 and TRBJ2-1, reads EAGVTQFPSHSVIEKGQTVTLRCDPISGHDNLYWYRRVMGKEIKFLLHFVKESKQDESGMPNNRFLAERTGGTYSTLKVQPAELEDSGVYFCASSRAGTLPQFFGPGTRLTVL.

The chain joins TRBV2 to TRBJ2-7; D could derive from TRBD1 or TRBD2 (5 bases each). CDR3 length equals 14 residues. V was cut by 8 bases and J by 2 bases, with 16 bases left in between. Germline lookup yields CDR1 SNHLY and CDR2 FYNNEI. The DNA of the CDR3 is TGTGCCAGCGAGCCCGGGACGGTTACCTACGAGCAGTACTTC. Its translation: CASEPGTVTYEQYF.

The CDR3 DNA follows: TGTGCCAGCAGTGGGACACCCAACCGAGCTTTCTTT. This translates into CASSGTPNRAFF. The chain combines TRBV2 with TRBJ1-1, with D possibly matching TRBD1 (5 bases). CDR1 SNHLY and CDR2 FYNNEI come from the germline V gene. Trimming took 4 bases from V and 10 from J, leaving 13 bases between them. This CDR3 is built from 12 residues.

Comment on this clone: The sample holds other DNA sequences that translate to the same CDR3. The chain recombines TRBV10-3 with TRBJ1-1; possible D gene TRBD1, 5 bases. Germline V lookup: CDR1 ENHRY, CDR2 SYGVKD. Deletions cut 4 bases from V and 1 base from J, with 16 bases between. The CDR3 has 16 residues. The CDR3 DNA is TGTGCCATCAGTGGGCTTGCGGGGGGAGGGAACACTGAAGCTTTCTTT. It codes for CAISGLAGGGNTEAFF.

The rearrangement uses TRBV27 and TRBJ2-1; D is perhaps TRBD2 (7 bases). CDR1 is MNHEY and CDR2 is SMNVEV in the germline V gene (reference sequence). V shed 6 bases and J shed 7 bases, with 19 bases lying between them. This CDR3 has 15 amino acids. The chain's CDR3 is CASRGGGKRGNEQFF. The CDR3 coding sequence is TGTGCCAGCAGGGGTGGGGGCAAGCGGGGTAATGAGCAGTTCTTC.